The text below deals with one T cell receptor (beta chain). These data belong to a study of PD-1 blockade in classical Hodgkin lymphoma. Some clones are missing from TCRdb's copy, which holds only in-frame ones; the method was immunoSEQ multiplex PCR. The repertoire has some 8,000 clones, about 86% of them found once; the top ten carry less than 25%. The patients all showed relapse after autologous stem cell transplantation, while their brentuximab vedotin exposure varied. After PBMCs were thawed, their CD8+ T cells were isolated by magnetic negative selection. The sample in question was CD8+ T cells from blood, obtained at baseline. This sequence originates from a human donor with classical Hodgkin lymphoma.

The CDR3 here is CATSRESGRDIQYF. CDR3 sequence (DNA): TGTGCCACCAGCAGAGAATCGGGTCGGGACATTCAGTACTTC. The chain links TRBV15 to TRBJ2-4, with no clear D. Germline V gene lookup returns CDR1 LNHNV and CDR2 YYDKDF (reference sequence). The CDR3 extends over 14 amino acids. V was cut by 0 bases and J by 8 bases, with 11 bases left in between.